This TCR beta chain was obtained from a study of OX40 agonist ivuxolimab in advanced cancers. At the level of the study: Recorded diagnoses for dose-escalation patients were hepatocellular carcinoma, melanoma, renal cell or head and neck cancer.

People who had autoimmune disease history or systemic immunosuppression were excluded. Clones were sequenced by immunoSEQ multiplex PCR, and TCRdb holds only the in-frame ones, with some missing. Altogether under 25,000 clones are present, around four fifths being singletons, with the ten largest covering under 30%. This receptor was taken from an adult with an advanced solid tumor such as melanoma, head and neck, liver or kidney cancer. Sample: CD4+ or CD8+ T cells sorted from blood, taken in a trial of the OX40 agonist ivuxolimab.

The CDR3 is CASSLTLVGQGKNTEAFF. Here the CDR3 DNA reads TGTGCCAGCAGCTTAACATTAGTGGGACAGGGTAAAAACACTGAAGCTTTCTTT. This chain uses TRBV7-3 with TRBJ1-1, with 9 bases lining up with TRBD1. The CDR3 is 18 amino acids. Germline lookup yields CDR1 SGHTA and CDR2 FQGTGA. With 0 bases clipped from V and 2 bases from J, the junction kept 10 bases outside the gene matches. Combining the CDR3 with reference TRBV7-3 and TRBJ1-1 gives the whole variable domain GAGVSQTPSNKVTEKGKYVELRCDPISGHTALYWYRQSLGQGPEFLIYFQGTGAADDSGLPNDRFFAVRPEGSVSTLKIQRTERGDSAVYLCASSLTLVGQGKNTEAFFGQGTRLTVV.